This T cell receptor beta chain was found in a study of blood T cell repertoires in COVID-19. Method: immunoSEQ multiplex PCR; TCRdb's copy keeps in-frame clones and lacks some. The table includes 150,000 to 190,000 clones, 85% to 90% detected once. The CDR3 consists of 13 residues. The V end was cut by 2 bases, the J end by 0 bases, with 7 bases between. Germline lookup yields CDR1 SQVTM and CDR2 ANQGSEA. The receptor's source is a woman aged 40 to 50 with acute or convalescent COVID-19. The V and J genes are TRBV29-1 and TRBJ1-1; D is uncertain. Sequenced material: peripheral blood. The CDR3 bases are TGCAGCGTTGAACGGGAGATGAACACTGAAGCTTTCTTT. Translated: CSVEREMNTEAFF.